This T cell receptor beta chain comes out of a study of beta chain features in type 1 diabetes. Sequenced material consisted of expressed TCRB transcripts (all of the isolated RNA was reverse transcribed). Naive, central memory and regulatory T cell samples produced a mean of roughly 3.9 million reads. Assay used: immunoSEQ multiplex PCR; TCRdb lists only in-frame clones, some missing. The sample yields 300,000 to 400,000 clones, roughly 9% seen once. From germline, CDR1 is SSHAT and CDR2 FNYEAQ (reference sequence). The CDR3 is 14 amino acids. As concerns this clone: Its antigen is undetermined. A read error may account for a junction end that differs from germline.

Study-level points and caveats: No resolution was reached here on whether HLA type influences TCRB rearrangement. For Type 1 diabetes patients, all four CD4+ subsets carried TCRB CDR3s that were moderately but significantly shorter.

Sorted populations were all over 95% pure. The sequence derives from a man under 40 with type 1 diabetes. Sample: central memory CD4+ T cells from blood. The chain employs TRBV7-7 and TRBJ2-5; 8 bases are a match to TRBD2. The CDR3 is CASSLGAGVETQYF. CDR3 in DNA: TGTGCTAGCAGCTTAGGAGCGGGGGTGGAGACCCAGTACTTC.